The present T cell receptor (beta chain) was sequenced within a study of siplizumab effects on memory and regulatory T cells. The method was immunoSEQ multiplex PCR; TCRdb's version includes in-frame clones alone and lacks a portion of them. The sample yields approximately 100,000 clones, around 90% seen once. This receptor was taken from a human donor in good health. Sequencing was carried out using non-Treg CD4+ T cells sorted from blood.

The CDR3 nucleotides are TGTGCCAGCAGCCGGGGACTAGCGGGGAGCTCCTACGAGCAGTACTTC. Translating gives CASSRGLAGSSYEQYF. The chain links TRBV5-6 to TRBJ2-7; 13 bases agree with TRBD2. CDR1 is SGHDT and CDR2 is YYEEEE in the germline V gene. The V and J ends lost 4 bases and 0 bases, in that order; junction bases with no gene match: 4. The CDR3 is made up of 16 amino acids.